What follows are 23 T cell receptor beta chains derived from one specimen sequenced in a study of blood T cell repertoires in COVID-19. Clones were sequenced by immunoSEQ multiplex PCR, and TCRdb holds only the in-frame ones, with some missing. Of about 250,000 clones in the sample, approximately 85% were seen once. The sample consisted of PBMCs or T cells enriched from blood (not recorded which). Every receptor here comes from a woman aged 30 to 39 who had recovered from COVID-19.

V usage is TRBV5-1 and J usage is TRBJ2-5; 8 nucleotides match TRBD2. The CDR3 length is 15 residues. With V trimmed by 4 bases and J by 4 bases, 9 bases remained unmatched. Germline assignment: CDR1 SGHRS and CDR2 YFSETQ. In nucleotides, the CDR3 is TGCGCCAGCAGCCTCTCGGGGGGGGCTGGAGAGACCCAGTACTTC. Protein: CASSLSGGAGETQYF.

J is TRBJ2-3 and V is TRBV4-2, with 10 bases lining up with TRBD1. CDR1 and CDR2 from the germline V gene are LGHNA and YNFKEQ. The CDR3 has 17 amino acids. The V and J ends lost 3 bases and 2 bases, in that order; junction bases with no gene match: 8. The CDR3 here is CASSQETGQGSTDTQYF. The CDR3 nucleotides are TGTGCCAGCAGCCAGGAAACGGGACAGGGGTCCACAGATACGCAGTATTTT.

In this sample, this clone turned up a few times. The chain has TRBV5-4 and TRBJ1-6; no definite D call. Looked up from germline, CDR1 is SGHNT and CDR2 is YYREEE (reference sequence). This CDR3 contains 14 residues. Trimming removed 2 bases at V and 7 bases at J, with 10 bases between. In DNA, the CDR3 is TGTGCCAGCAGCTTTGTGGAGTTGAATTCACCCCTCCACTTT. This codes for CASSFVELNSPLHF.

This sequence joins TRBV18 and TRBJ1-2; D gene unclear. Germline CDR1 is KGHSH and CDR2 is LQKENI. The CDR3 contains 14 residues. The V and J ends lost 0 bases and 2 bases respectively, with 7 bases between them. The CDR3 bases are TGTGCCAGCTCACCACCCCAATTGAACTATGGCTACACCTTC. Translation: CASSPPQLNYGYTF.

V is TRBV6-5 and J is TRBJ1-1; 7 nucleotides align to TRBD1. The CDR3 is 14 amino acids. Germline values: CDR1 MNHEY, CDR2 SVGAGI. V was clipped by 5 bases and J by 0 bases; unmatched bases: 3. DNA of the CDR3: TGTGCCAGCAGTAAGGACAGGATGAACACTGAAGCTTTCTTT. Translation: CASSKDRMNTEAFF.

The chain employs TRBV25-1 and TRBJ1-1; 7 nucleotides agree with TRBD1. V shed 2 bases and J 5 bases; nucleotides not matched to a gene: 11. The CDR3 consists of 16 residues. Per the germline V gene, CDR1 is MGHDK and CDR2 is SYGVNS. CDR3 in amino acids: CASSEKQGPSETEAFF. The CDR3 coding sequence is TGTGCCAGCAGTGAAAAACAGGGGCCCTCGGAAACTGAAGCTTTCTTT. Full variable domain (missing parts from reference TRBV25-1 and TRBJ1-1): EADIYQTPRYLVIGTGKKITLECSQTMGHDKMYWYQQDPGMELHLIHYSYGVNSTEKGDLSSESTVSRIRTEHFPLTLESARPSHTSQYLCASSEKQGPSETEAFFGQGTRLTVV.

V usage is TRBV12-5 and J usage is TRBJ2-3; 9 nucleotides align to TRBD2. V shed 6 bases, J shed 6 bases, and the junction held 10 bases outside the gene matches. The CDR3 totals 15 residues. Per the germline V gene, CDR1 is LGHNT and CDR2 is FRNRAP. The CDR3 here is CASGRTSGSLDTQYF. In nucleotides, the CDR3 is TGTGCTAGTGGACGCACTAGCGGGTCCTTGGATACGCAGTATTTT.

The chain links TRBV2 to TRBJ1-5, with 8 bases lining up with TRBD1. The CDR3 extends over 15 amino acids. After removal of 5 bases from V and 0 bases from J, the junction contained 3 bases not matched to a gene. Germline-derived CDR1 and CDR2 are SNHLY and FYNNEI. The CDR3 sequence: CASSWDRPSNQPQHF. The DNA of the CDR3 is TGTGCCAGCAGTTGGGACAGGCCTAGCAATCAGCCCCAGCATTTT. The variable domain in full, with the rest retrieved from reference TRBV2 and TRBJ1-5, is EPEVTQTPSHQVTQMGQEVILRCVPISNHLYFYWYRQILGQKVEFLVSFYNNEISEKSEIFDDQFSVERPDGSNFTLKIRSTKLEDSAMYFCASSWDRPSNQPQHFGDGTRLSIL.

The CDR3 DNA reads TGTGCCAGCAGCCAGGTACTGATCTATAATTCACCCCTCCACTTT. As protein: CASSQVLIYNSPLHF. The V gene is TRBV3-1 (or the pseudogene TRBV3-2), the J gene TRBJ1-6; D call uncertain. Germline loops: CDR1 LGHDT, CDR2 YNNKEL (reference sequence). The ends were cut back, 3 bases at V and 3 bases at J, with 9 bases in the middle. The CDR3 totals 15 residues.

The rearrangement uses TRBV27 and TRBJ2-1; 9 nucleotides line up with TRBD1. V was clipped by 6 bases and J by 8 bases; unmatched bases: 8. This CDR3 spans 14 amino acids. Germline CDR1 and CDR2: MNHEY and SMNVEV (reference sequence). The CDR3 DNA reads TGTGCCAGCAGCCTAACAGGGGGCATCCATGAGCAGTTCTTC. Translation: CASSLTGGIHEQFF.

This clone was picked up a small number of times. The chain joins TRBV6-5 to TRBJ2-7; tentatively, D is TRBD1 (6 bases). Trimming took off 10 bases at V and 7 bases at J, with 20 bases between the two ends. The CDR3 totals 13 residues. From germline, CDR1 is MNHEY and CDR2 SVGAGI. CDR3 sequence (DNA): TGTGCCATCGGACAGACTCAGAAGGAGGAGCAGTACTTC. The encoded protein is CAIGQTQKEEQYF.

This clone was seen a handful of times. The gene calls are TRBV11-2 and TRBJ1-1, with D possibly TRBD1 on 5 matching bases. Germline CDR1 SGHAT, CDR2 FQNNGV. The CDR3 runs to 13 residues. CDR3 DNA: TGTGCACTAACCCCTAGGGGCGGCACTGAAGCTTTCTTT. Amino acids: CALTPRGGTEAFF. Full variable domain (rest looked up from reference TRBV11-2 and TRBJ1-1): EAGVAQSPRYKIIEKRQSVAFWCNPISGHATLYWYQQILGQGPKLLIQFQNNGVVDDSQLPKDRFSAERLKGVDSTLKIQPAKLEDSAVYLCALTPRGGTEAFFGQGTRLTVV.

The chain's CDR3 is CASSSDRPNQPQHF. CDR3 nucleotide sequence: TGTGCCAGCAGTTCTGACAGGCCTAATCAGCCCCAGCATTTT. The gene calls are TRBV2 and TRBJ1-5; possible D gene TRBD1, 6 bases. V was clipped by 5 bases and J by 4 bases, with 12 bases between them. The germline V gene has CDR1 SNHLY and CDR2 FYNNEI. This CDR3 is 14 amino acids long.

The chain combines TRBV19 with TRBJ2-1; TRBD2 is a possible D gene (6 bases). The CDR3 spans 14 residues. Between the trimmed V and J ends, which lost 3 bases and 5 bases, there was a span of 11 bases. CDR1 and CDR2 (germline): LNHDA, SQIVND (reference sequence). Written as DNA, the CDR3 is TGTGCCAGTAGTATGACGGGGGTTAACAATGAGCAGTTCTTC. As protein: CASSMTGVNNEQFF.

The gene calls are TRBV6-4 and TRBJ2-3; 8 bases are shared with TRBD2. Trimming took 4 bases from V and 7 from J; bases not matched to a gene: 13. Germline V gives CDR1 MRHNA, CDR2 SNTAGT. CDR3 size: 16 residues. The CDR3 is CASSAGGAARGHTQYF. CDR3 in DNA: TGTGCCAGCAGTGCCGGGGGGGCAGCCCGGGGGCATACGCAGTATTTT.

The chain has TRBV10-3 and TRBJ1-6; TRBD1 might be the D (6 bases). V lost 3 bases, J lost 7 bases, and 10 bases lay in between. From germline, CDR1 is ENHRY and CDR2 SYGVKD. The CDR3 spans 14 residues. This CDR3 is CAISDRQGNSPLHF. The CDR3 DNA follows: TGTGCCATCAGTGACCGGCAGGGGAATTCACCCCTCCACTTT.

This sequence joins TRBV6-5 and TRBJ2-7, with D hard to call. Germline-derived CDR1 and CDR2 are MNHEY and SVGAGI. V dropped 5 bases and J dropped 2 bases, with 10 bases sitting between them. This CDR3 comprises 13 residues. In nucleotides, the CDR3 is TGTGCCAGCAGTCGAAGTCCAGCCTACGAGCAGTACTTC. Translating it yields CASSRSPAYEQYF.

The V and J genes are TRBV7-9 and TRBJ2-5; 14 bases agree with TRBD2. The V and J ends lost 1 base and 2 bases, in that order; junction bases with no gene match: 3. The germline CDR1 and CDR2 sequences are SEHNR and FQNEAQ (reference sequence). CDR3 length equals 17 residues. CDR3 sequence: CASSLGGLAGAQETQYF. CDR3 DNA sequence: TGTGCCAGCAGCTTAGGGGGACTAGCGGGGGCACAAGAGACCCAGTACTTC.

The chain couples TRBV3-1 (or the pseudogene TRBV3-2) to TRBJ1-1, with TRBD1 as a possible D gene (5 bases). Germline V CDR1 and CDR2: LGHDT, YNNKEL (reference sequence). Trimming took off 1 base at V and 3 bases at J, with 9 bases between the two ends. The CDR3 runs to 14 residues. This chain's CDR3 is CASSQVRGYTEAFF. In DNA, the CDR3 is TGTGCCAGCAGCCAAGTTAGGGGTTACACTGAAGCTTTCTTT.

The genes are TRBV7-2 and TRBJ1-2; D is unclear. CDR1 and CDR2 from the germline V gene are SGHTA and FQGNSA. Deletions cut 4 bases from V and 3 bases from J, with 15 bases between. The CDR3 is made up of 15 amino acids. CDR3 sequence: CASSYLSLLDYGYTF. CDR3 DNA: TGTGCCAGCAGCTATCTATCGCTGCTAGACTATGGCTACACCTTC. The variable domain in full, completed from reference TRBV7-2 and TRBJ1-2, reads GAGVSQSPSNKVTEKGKDVELRCDPISGHTALYWYRQSLGQGLEFLIYFQGNSAPDKSGLPSDRFSAERTGGSVSTLTIQRTQQEDSAVYLCASSYLSLLDYGYTFGSGTRLTVV.

The chain has TRBV6-1 and TRBJ2-1, with 10 bases that match TRBD2. Germline CDR1 and CDR2: MNHNS and SASEGT. The V and J ends lost 0 bases and 7 bases, in that order; junction bases with no gene match: 6. This CDR3 spans 16 amino acids. The CDR3 reads CASSEAPSGRGNEQFF. CDR3 DNA sequence: TGTGCCAGCAGTGAAGCGCCCAGCGGGAGGGGGAATGAGCAGTTCTTC.

The chain combines TRBV28 with TRBJ1-5; D ambiguous. The germline V and J ends were trimmed by 6 bases and 0 bases, with 9 bases remaining between them. CDR3 length: 14 residues. Germline values: CDR1 MDHEN, CDR2 SYDVKM. The CDR3 reads CASRPIYSNQPQHF. The CDR3 DNA reads as TGTGCCAGCAGACCGATCTATAGCAATCAGCCCCAGCATTTT. The full variable domain, with the rest looked up from reference TRBV28 and TRBJ1-5, is DVKVTQSSRYLVKRTGEKVFLECVQDMDHENMFWYRQDPGLGLRLIYFSYDVKMKEKGDIPEGYSVSREKKERFSLILESASTNQTSMYLCASRPIYSNQPQHFGDGTRLSIL.

This chain joins TRBV10-2 and TRBJ1-1, with D possibly TRBD1 on 6 matching bases. This CDR3 contains 17 residues. Germline loops: CDR1 WSHSY, CDR2 SAAADI. The V gene lost 4 bases and the J gene lost 5 bases, with 23 bases spanning the gap. The chain's CDR3 is CASSGGGGRQGRTEAFF. CDR3 DNA: TGCGCCAGCAGTGGGGGTGGGGGCCGGCAGGGGAGAACTGAAGCTTTCTTT.